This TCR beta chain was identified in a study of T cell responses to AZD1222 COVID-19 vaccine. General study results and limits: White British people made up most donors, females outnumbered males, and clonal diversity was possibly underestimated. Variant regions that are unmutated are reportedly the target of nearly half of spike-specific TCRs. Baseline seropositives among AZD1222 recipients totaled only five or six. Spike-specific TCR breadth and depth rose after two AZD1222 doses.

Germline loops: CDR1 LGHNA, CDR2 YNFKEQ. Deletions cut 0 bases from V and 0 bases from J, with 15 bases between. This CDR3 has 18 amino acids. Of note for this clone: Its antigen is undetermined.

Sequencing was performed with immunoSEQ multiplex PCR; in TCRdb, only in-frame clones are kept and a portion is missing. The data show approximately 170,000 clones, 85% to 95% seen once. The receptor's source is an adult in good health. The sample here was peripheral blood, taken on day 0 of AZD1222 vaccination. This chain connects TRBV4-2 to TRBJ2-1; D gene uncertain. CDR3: CASSQDRKTASSYNEQFF. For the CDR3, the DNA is TGTGCCAGCAGCCAAGATCGGAAGACTGCGAGCTCCTACAATGAGCAGTTCTTC.